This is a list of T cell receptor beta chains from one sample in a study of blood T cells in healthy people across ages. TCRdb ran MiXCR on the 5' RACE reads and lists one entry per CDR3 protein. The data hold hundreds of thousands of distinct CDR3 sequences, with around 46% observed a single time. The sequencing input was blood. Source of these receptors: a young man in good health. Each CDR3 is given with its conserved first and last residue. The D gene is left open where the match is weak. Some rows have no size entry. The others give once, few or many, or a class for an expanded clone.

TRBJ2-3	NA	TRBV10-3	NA	CAVKPGITDTQYF	TGTGCCGTAAAACCGGGGATCACAGATACGCAGTATTTT
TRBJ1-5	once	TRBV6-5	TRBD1	CASSSDRIGQPQHF	TGTGCCAGCAGCTCGGACAGGATAGGTCAGCCCCAGCATTTT
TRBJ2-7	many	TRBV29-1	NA	CSVVEGIYEQYF	TGCAGCGTTGTGGAGGGTATCTACGAGCAGTACTTC
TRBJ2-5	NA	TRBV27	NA	CASSHLRGSDQETQYF	TGTGCCAGCAGTCACCTTCGGGGGTCCGATCAAGAGACCCAGTACTTC
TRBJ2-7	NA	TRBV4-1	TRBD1	CASSQTGTGHYEQYF	TGCGCCAGCAGCCAGACCGGGACAGGTCACTACGAGCAGTACTTC
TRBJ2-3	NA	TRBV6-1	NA	CASSGVRTGRADTQYF	TGTGCCAGCAGTGGGGTTAGGACAGGGAGGGCAGATACGCAGTATTTT
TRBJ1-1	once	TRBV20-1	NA	CSAKPYLNTEAFF	TGCAGTGCTAAACCCTACCTGAACACTGAAGCTTTCTTT
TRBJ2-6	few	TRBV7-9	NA	CASSLGDFDSGANVLTF	TGTGCCAGCAGCTTAGGTGATTTTGACTCTGGGGCCAACGTCCTGACTTTC
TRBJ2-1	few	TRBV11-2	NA	CASSLDHEQFF	TGTGCCAGCAGCTTAGACCATGAGCAGTTCTTC
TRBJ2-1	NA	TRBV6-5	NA	CACTSSGTDYNEQFF	NA
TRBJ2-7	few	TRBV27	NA	CASSLAGDAYEQYF	TGTGCCAGCAGTTTAGCCGGGGACGCCTACGAGCAGTACTTC
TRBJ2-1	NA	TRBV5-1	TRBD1	CASSSPGTGFTNEQFF	TGCGCCAGCAGCTCCCCCGGGACAGGCTTTACAAATGAGCAGTTCTTC
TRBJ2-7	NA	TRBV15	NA	CATRRDTVSYEQYF	TGTGCCACCCGCAGAGATACCGTCTCCTACGAGCAGTACTTC
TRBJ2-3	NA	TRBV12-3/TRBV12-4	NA	CASRPTGQRTQYF	TGTGCCAGCAGGCCAACCGGACAGCGTACGCAGTATTTT
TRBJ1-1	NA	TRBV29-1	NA	CSVETWGRDTEAFF	TGCAGCGTTGAAACCTGGGGGCGGGACACTGAAGCTTTCTTT
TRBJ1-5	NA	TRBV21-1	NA	CASSKDPRGQPQHF	TGTGCCAGCAGCAAAGATCCCCGGGGCCAGCCCCAGCATTTT
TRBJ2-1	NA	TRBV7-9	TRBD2	CASSLISGLAGINEQFF	TGTGCCAGCAGCTTAATCTCCGGGCTAGCGGGGATCAATGAGCAGTTCTTC
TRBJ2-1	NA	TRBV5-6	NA	CASSLGPQDSSYNEQFF	TGTGCCAGCAGCTTGGGACCACAAGACAGCTCCTACAATGAGCAGTTCTTC
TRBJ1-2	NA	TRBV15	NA	CATSPGGGIYGYTF	TGTGCCACCAGCCCAGGTGGGGGGATCTATGGCTACACCTTC
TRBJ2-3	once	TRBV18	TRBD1	CASSPRTGKDTQYF	TGTGCCAGCTCCCCGAGGACAGGGAAGGATACGCAGTATTTT
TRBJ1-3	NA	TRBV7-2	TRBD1	CASSYRTGENTIYF	TGTGCCAGCAGTTATCGGACAGGGGAAAACACCATATATTTT
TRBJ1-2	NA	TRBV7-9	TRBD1	CASSWGRRTGDGNTF	TGTGCCAGCAGCTGGGGCCGTCGGACAGGGGATGGCAACACCTTC
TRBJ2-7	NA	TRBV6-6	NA	CASSQGVVVGYKQYF	TGTGCCAGCAGCCAGGGAGTAGTCGTTGGATACAAGCAGTACTTC
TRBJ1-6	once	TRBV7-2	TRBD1	CASSLKGTGDSPLHF	TGTGCCAGCAGCTTAAAGGGGACAGGGGATTCACCCCTCCATTTT
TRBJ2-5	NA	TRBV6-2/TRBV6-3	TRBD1	CASSRDRGRETQYF	TGTGCCAGCAGTCGGGACAGGGGGCGAGAGACCCAGTACTTC
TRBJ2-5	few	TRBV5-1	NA	CASSLIQEDTQYF	TGCGCCAGCAGCTTGATCCAGGAAGACACCCAGTACTTC
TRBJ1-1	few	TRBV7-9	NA	CASSSRETDNTEAFF	TGTGCCAGCAGCTCCCGGGAGACAGACAACACTGAAGCTTTCTTT